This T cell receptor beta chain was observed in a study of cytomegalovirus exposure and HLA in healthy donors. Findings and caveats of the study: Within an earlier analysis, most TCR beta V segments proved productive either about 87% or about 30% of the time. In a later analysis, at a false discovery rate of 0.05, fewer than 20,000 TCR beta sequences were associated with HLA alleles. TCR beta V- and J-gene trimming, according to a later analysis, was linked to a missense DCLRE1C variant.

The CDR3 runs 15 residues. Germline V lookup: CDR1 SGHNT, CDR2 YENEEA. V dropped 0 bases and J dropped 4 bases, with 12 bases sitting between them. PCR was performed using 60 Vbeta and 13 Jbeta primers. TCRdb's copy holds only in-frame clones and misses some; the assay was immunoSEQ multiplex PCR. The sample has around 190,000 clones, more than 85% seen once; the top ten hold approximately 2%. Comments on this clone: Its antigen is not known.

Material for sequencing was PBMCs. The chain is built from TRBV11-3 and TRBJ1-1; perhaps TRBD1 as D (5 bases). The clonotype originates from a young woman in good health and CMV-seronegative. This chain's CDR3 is CASSLDGAWSTEAFF. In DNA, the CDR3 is TGTGCCAGCAGCTTAGATGGGGCATGGAGCACTGAAGCTTTCTTT.